The following is a T cell receptor beta chain sequence with its context. The data belong to a study of blood T cell repertoires in COVID-19. TCRdb's table, derived via immunoSEQ multiplex PCR, lists solely in-frame clones and lacks some. The sample lists fewer than 350,000 clones, about nine tenths seen once, with 3.9% in the top ten. The material sequenced was peripheral blood. The source of this sequence is a woman aged 55-70 years with COVID-19, enrolled during active disease.

The DNA of the CDR3 is TGTGCCAGCAGTTTCGCGTCGGGACAGACTTTGAACACTGAAGCTTTCTTT. Amino acid sequence: CASSFASGQTLNTEAFF. The rearrangement links TRBV27 to TRBJ1-1; TRBD1 aligns across 7 bases. CDR3 length: 17 amino acids. Losses at the gene ends were 3 bases for V and 0 bases for J; bases not matched to a gene: 10. Germline CDR1 reads MNHEY; CDR2 reads SMNVEV (reference sequence).